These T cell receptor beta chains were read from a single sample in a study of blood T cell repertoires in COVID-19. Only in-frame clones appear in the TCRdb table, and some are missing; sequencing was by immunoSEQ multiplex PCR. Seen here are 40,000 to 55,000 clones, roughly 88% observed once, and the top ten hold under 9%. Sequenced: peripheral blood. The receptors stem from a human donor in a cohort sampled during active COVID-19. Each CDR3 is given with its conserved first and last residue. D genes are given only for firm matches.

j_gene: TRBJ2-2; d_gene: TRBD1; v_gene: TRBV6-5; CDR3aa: CASRRDRGQTGELFF
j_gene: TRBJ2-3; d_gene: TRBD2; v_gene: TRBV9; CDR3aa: CASSPSFASGGTDTQYF
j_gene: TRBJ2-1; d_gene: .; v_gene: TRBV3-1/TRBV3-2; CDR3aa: CASSQDLTAYNEQFF
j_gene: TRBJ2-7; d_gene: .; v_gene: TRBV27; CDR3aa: CASSLSPGTRDEQYF
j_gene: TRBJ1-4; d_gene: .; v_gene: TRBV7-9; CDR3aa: CASSPGGTTEKLFF
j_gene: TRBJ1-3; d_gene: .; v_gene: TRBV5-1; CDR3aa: CASSLEGRGNTIYF
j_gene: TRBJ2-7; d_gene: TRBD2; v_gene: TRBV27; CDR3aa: CASSLLGLATTPYEQYF
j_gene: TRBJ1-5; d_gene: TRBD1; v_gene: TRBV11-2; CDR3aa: CASSPGTGGQPQHF
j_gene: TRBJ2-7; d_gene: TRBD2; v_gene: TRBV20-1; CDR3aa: CSASRGTSGPYEQYF
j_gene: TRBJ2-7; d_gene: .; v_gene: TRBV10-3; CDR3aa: CAIYLDFYYEQYF
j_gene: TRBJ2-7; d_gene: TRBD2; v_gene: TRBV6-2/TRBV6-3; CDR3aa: CASSYSGGLGYEQYF
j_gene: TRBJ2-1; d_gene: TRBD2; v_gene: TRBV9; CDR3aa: CASSRTSGRGNEQFF
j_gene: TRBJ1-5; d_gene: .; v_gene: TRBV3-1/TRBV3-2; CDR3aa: CASSQGTAANQPQHF
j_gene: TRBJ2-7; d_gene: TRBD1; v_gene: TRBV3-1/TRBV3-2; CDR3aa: CASSQSGTGHSYEQYF
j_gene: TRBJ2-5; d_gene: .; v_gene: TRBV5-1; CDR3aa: CASTKGQGGETQYF
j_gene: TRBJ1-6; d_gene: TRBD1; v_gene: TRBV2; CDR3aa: CASLDRANNSPLHF
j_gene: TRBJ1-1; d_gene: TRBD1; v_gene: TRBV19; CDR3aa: CASTPRGGGLDTEAFF
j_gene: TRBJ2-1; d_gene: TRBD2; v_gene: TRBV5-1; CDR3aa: CASSSTGTTYNEQFF
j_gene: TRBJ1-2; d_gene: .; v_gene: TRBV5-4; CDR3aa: CASSPNLDRANYGYTF
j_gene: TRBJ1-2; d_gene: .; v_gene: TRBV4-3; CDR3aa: CASSQDVSQGRSYTF
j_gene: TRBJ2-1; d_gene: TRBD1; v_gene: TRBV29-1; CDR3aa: CSVYPGQGVSNEQFF
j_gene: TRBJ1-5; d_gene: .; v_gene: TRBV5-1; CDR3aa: CASSLAGQGNQPQHF
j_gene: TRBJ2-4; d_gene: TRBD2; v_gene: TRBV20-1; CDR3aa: CSASRAGGAKNIQYF
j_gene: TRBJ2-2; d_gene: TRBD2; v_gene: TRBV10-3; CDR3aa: CAISDGLAGAPGELFF
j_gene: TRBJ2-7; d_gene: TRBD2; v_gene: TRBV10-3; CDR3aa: CALPPCGSLYEQYF
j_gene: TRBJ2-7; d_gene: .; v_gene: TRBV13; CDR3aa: CASSFVYYEQYF
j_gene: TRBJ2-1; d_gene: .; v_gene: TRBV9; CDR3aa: CASSPSGSLNSYNEQFF
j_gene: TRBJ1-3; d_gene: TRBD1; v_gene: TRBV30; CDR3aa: CAWSGTGGPGNSGNTIYF
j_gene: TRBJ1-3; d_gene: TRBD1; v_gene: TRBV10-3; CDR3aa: CAISEPDRGSGNTIYF